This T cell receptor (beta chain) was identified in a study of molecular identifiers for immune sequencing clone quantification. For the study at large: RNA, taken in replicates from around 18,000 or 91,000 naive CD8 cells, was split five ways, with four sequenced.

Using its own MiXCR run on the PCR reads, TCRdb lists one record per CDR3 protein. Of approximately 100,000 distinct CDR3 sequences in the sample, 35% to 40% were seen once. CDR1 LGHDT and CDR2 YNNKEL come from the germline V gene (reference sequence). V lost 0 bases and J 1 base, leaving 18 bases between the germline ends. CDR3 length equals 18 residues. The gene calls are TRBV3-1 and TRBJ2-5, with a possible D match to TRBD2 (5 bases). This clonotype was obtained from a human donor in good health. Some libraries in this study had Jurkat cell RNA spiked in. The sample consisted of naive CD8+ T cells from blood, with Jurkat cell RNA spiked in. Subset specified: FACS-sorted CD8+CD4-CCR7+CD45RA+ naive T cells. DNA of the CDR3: TGTGCCAGCAGCCAAGAACAGCTAGCCCTAGGCTTCCAAGAGACCCAGTACTTC. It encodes CASSQEQLALGFQETQYF.